This T cell receptor beta chain was sequenced for a study of blood T cell repertoires in COVID-19. Looking at the study overall: Acute-phase and convalescent COVID-19 samples originated in the United States, Italy and Spain.

Germline V gives CDR1 LNHDA, CDR2 SQIVND (reference sequence). The CDR3 runs to 13 residues. V dropped 3 bases and J dropped 1 base, with 6 bases sitting between them. Patients from Seattle were sampled longitudinally, starting during active infection. Per the original data handling: Amplification of reference gene primers was used by the study to estimate nucleated cell counts. Measured with immunoSEQ multiplex PCR; TCRdb has only the in-frame clones, and not every one. V and J calls and clone size are copied from that table; D and trimming were computed from the DNA. The repertoire holds 200,000 to 250,000 clones, about 88% seen once, with around 9.6% in the top ten.

Source material: peripheral blood. The clonotype originates from a woman between 45 and 65 years old with COVID-19, enrolled during active disease. The V call is TRBV19, the J call TRBJ2-5; tentatively, D is TRBD1 (5 bases). This chain's CDR3 is CASSMQGQETQYF. DNA for the CDR3: TGTGCCAGTAGTATGCAGGGCCAAGAGACCCAGTACTTC.